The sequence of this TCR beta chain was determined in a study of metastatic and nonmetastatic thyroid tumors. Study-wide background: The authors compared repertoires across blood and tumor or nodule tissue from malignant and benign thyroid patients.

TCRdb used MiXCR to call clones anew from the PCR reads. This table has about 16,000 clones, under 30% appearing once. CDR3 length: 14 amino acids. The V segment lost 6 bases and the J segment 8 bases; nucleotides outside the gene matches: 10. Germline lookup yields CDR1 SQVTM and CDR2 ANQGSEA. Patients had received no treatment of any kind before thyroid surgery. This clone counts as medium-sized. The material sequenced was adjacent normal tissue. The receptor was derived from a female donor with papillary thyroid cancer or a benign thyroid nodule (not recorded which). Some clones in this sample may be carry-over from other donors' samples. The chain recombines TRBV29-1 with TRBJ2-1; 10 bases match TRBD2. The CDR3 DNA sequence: TGCAGCGTAAAGTCTAGCGGGAGCAGGTATGAGCAGTTCTTC. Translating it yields CSVKSSGSRYEQFF.